The following is a T cell receptor (beta chain) sequence with its context. Antigen specificity is unknown. V was shortened by 1 base and J by 8 bases, with 14 bases between the two germline ends. Germline CDR1 is DFQATT and CDR2 is SNEGSKA (reference sequence). The CDR3 contains 14 residues. Multiplex PCR amplified the TCR beta CDR3 region. Its first round ran for roughly 10 cycles with 32 V and 13 J primers. TCRdb reprocessed the multiplex PCR reads with MiXCR, giving one entry per CDR3 protein. This sample carries 15,000 or so distinct CDR3 sequences, about 30% of them seen once, and the ten largest clones take under 6.5%. Template material comprised bulk tumor genomic DNA at around 600 ng per sample. Several far-apart biopsies were taken per primary tumor during surgery. The study cohort was described as untreated, and its members had newly diagnosed non-small cell lung cancer. They went on to have curative surgery.

The data were obtained in a study of immune heterogeneity within non-small cell lung tumors. Turning to the study itself: It was found that the tumors were 4 squamous cell carcinomas, over eight non-squamous carcinomas and 1 not otherwise specified. Study-wide findings and caveats: For local T-cell clonality, the correlation with local tumor mutational burden was moderate but significant (R roughly 0.34). Some T-cell receptor beta clonotypes occurred at high frequency. These high-frequency clonotypes were largely distinct between individual patients. Recurrence of the same dominant CDR3 beta clonotypes was seen across tumor sites within a patient, and site-unique high-frequency clones were present alongside them.

The TCR originated in a man aged 35 to 55 with non-small cell lung cancer. The V gene is TRBV20-1, the J gene TRBJ1-4; no firm D call. The source material was lung tumor tissue. In nucleotides, the CDR3 is TGCAGTGCTAGAGTCGGAGGCCCGAGGGAAAAACTGTTTTTT. Its protein is CSARVGGPREKLFF.